This T cell receptor beta chain was identified during a study of CD8 T cells in ankylosing spondylitis. The CDR3 contains 15 residues. V gave up 0 bases and J gave up 5 bases, with 15 bases separating them. Germline lookup yields CDR1 DFQATT and CDR2 SNEGSKA (reference sequence). The study's findings and limits: From matched ankylosing spondylitis synovial fluid, disease-linked clones were reportedly recovered at significantly enriched levels. Earlier literature documents some of the motif variants in reactive arthritis synovial fluid and blood. Peripheral blood held disease-linked clones only at relatively low frequency, and these were CD8+. Apparently characteristic of ankylosing spondylitis blood was a TCR beta motif (about eight highly homologous variants).

TCRdb reanalysed the 5' RACE reads using MiXCR and keeps one entry per CDR3 protein. This sample has fewer than 750,000 distinct CDR3 sequences, with 15% to 20% found just once. As regards this clonotype: The target antigen is unknown.

Input material: blood, either unsorted or a sorted T cell fraction (not recorded which). This receptor was taken from a male donor with ankylosing spondylitis. V gene TRBV20-1 combines with J gene TRBJ2-3, with D tentatively TRBD1 or TRBD2 (5 bases each). The CDR3 loop reads CSARDQRGSGDTQYF. The CDR3 DNA follows: TGCAGTGCTAGAGATCAGAGGGGAAGCGGAGATACGCAGTATTTT.